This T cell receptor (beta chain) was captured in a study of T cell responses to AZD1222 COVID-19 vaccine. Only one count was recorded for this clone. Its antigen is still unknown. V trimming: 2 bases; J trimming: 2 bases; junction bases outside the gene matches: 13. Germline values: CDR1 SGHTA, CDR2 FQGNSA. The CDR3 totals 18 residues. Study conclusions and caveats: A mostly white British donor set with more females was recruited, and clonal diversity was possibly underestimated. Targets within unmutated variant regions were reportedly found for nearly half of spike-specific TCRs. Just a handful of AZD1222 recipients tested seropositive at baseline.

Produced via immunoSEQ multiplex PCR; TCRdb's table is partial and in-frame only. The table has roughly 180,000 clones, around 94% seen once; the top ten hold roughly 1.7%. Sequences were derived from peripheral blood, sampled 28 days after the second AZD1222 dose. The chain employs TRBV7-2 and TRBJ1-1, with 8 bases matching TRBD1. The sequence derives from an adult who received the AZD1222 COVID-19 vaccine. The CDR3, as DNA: TGTGCCAGCAGCTTAAGGGCGACAGGGGTATTTTCAAACACTGAAGCTTTCTTT. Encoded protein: CASSLRATGVFSNTEAFF.